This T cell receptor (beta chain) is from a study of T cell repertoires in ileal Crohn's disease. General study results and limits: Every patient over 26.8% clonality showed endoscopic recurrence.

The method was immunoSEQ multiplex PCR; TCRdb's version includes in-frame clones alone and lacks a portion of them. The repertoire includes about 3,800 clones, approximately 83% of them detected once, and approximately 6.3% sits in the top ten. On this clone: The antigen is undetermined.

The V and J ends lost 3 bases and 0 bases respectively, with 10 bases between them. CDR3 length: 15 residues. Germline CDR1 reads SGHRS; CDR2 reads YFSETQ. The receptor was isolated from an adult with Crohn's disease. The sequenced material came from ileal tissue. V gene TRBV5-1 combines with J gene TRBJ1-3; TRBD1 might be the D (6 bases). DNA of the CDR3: TGCGCCAGCAGCTCAGGACAGCTCTCTGGAAACACCATATATTTT. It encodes CASSSGQLSGNTIYF.